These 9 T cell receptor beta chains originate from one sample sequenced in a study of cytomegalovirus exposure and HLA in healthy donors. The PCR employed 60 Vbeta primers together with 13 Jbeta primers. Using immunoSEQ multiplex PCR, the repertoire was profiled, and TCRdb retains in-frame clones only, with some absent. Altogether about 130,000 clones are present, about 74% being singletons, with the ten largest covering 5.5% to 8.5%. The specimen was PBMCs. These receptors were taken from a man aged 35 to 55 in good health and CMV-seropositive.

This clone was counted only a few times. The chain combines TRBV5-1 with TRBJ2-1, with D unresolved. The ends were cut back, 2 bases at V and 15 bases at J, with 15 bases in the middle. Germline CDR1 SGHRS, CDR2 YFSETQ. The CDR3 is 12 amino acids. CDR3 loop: CASSFGSDHPFF. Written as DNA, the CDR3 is TGCGCCAGCAGCTTCGGGTCCGACCACCCGTTCTTC.

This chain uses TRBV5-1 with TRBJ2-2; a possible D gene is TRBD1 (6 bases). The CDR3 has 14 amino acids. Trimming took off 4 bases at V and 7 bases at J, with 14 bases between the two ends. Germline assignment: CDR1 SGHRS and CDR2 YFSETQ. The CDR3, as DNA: TGCGCCAGCAGCCTACAGGGTTTTGTCGGGGAGCTGTTTTTT. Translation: CASSLQGFVGELFF.

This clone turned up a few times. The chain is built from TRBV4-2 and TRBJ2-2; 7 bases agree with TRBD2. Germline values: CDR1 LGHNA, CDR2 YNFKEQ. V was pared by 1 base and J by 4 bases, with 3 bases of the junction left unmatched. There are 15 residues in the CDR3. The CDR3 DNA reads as TGTGCCAGCAGCCAAGCCAGCGGGGTCACCGGGGAGCTGTTTTTT. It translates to CASSQASGVTGELFF.

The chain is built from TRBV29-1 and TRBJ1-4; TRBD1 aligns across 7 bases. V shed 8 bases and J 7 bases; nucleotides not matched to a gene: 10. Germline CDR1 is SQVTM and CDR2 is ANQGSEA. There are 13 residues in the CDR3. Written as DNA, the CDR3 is TGCAGCTTTAAAGGGGACAGTCTTGAAAAACTGTTTTTT. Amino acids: CSFKGDSLEKLFF.

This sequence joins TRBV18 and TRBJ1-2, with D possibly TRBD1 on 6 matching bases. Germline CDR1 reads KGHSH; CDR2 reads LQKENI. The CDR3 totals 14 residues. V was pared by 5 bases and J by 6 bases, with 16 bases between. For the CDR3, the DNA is TGTGCCAGCTCATGGAACAGGGAGAGTGATGGCTACACCTTC. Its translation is CASSWNRESDGYTF.

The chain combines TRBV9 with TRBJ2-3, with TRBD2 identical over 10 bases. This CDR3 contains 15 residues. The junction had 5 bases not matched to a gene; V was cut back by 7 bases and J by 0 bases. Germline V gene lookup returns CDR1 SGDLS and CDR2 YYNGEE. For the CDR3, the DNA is TGTGCCAGCGGAAAACTAGCGGGAAGCACAGATACGCAGTATTTT. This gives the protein CASGKLAGSTDTQYF.

CDR3: CASSLSGTGIQPQHF. CDR3 coding DNA: TGTGCCAGCAGCTTGTCCGGGACAGGAATACAGCCCCAGCATTTT. The chain recombines TRBV7-2 with TRBJ1-5; 8 nucleotides align to TRBD1. CDR1 is SGHTA, CDR2 FQGNSA, per germline. This CDR3 contains 15 residues. With V trimmed by 3 bases and J by 7 bases, 8 bases remained unmatched.

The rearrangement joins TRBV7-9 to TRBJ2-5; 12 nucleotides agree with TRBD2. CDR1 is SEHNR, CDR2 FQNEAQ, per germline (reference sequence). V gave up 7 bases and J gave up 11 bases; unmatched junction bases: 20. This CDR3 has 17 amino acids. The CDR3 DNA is TGTGCCAGCAACGTCCCACTAGCGGGGGGCCGAGGGGGTGAGCAGTACTTC. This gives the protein CASNVPLAGGRGGEQYF.

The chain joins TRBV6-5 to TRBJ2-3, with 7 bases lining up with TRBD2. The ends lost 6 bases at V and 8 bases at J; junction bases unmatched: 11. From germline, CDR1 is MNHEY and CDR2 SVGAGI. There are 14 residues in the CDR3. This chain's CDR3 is CASSSISGSGTQYF. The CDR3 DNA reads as TGTGCCAGCAGCTCGATTAGCGGGTCGGGTACGCAGTATTTT.